This T cell receptor beta chain was documented in a study of tumor-infiltrating lymphocytes in primary liver carcinoma. As for the study in general: Tissue type made little difference to sample yields of roughly 3.65 to 7.13 million productive TCRbeta reads. Study-level results: Lower overlap was observed for tumor-adjacent and tumor-blood pairs relative to tumor region pairs. Tumor tissue displayed a significantly greater top-250-clone fraction than blood (p = 0.039).

Notes on this clonotype: Its antigen is as yet unknown. A junction end diverges from the germline sequence, so it may reflect a read error.

Co-extraction of RNA and DNA was performed on about 20-32 mg of unsorted bulk tissue. CDR1 is SGHRS, CDR2 YFSETQ, per germline. The length of the CDR3 is 15 residues. Production of TCR beta cDNA used approximately 480 ng total RNA together with a constant-region primer. Three rounds of nested multiplex PCR with slightly modified ARM-PCR produced TCR beta libraries. Primers for the first two PCR rounds were TRBV1-TRBV30 forward primers and a C-beta reverse primer (about 10 cycles per round). From the multiplex PCR reads, TCRdb called clonotypes with MiXCR, one entry per CDR3 protein. The table shows roughly 200,000 distinct CDR3 sequences, with around four fifths occurring only once.

The chain is built from TRBV5-1 and TRBJ2-7, with 8 positions matching TRBD2. The TCR comes from a man between 35 and 55 years old with primary liver carcinoma and hepatitis B virus infection. Sequencing input: tumor tissue from primary liver carcinoma. CDR3 in DNA: TGCGCCAGCAGGTTGGAGCTAGCGGGTGCCTACGAGCAGTATTTC. Protein: CASRLELAGAYEQYF.